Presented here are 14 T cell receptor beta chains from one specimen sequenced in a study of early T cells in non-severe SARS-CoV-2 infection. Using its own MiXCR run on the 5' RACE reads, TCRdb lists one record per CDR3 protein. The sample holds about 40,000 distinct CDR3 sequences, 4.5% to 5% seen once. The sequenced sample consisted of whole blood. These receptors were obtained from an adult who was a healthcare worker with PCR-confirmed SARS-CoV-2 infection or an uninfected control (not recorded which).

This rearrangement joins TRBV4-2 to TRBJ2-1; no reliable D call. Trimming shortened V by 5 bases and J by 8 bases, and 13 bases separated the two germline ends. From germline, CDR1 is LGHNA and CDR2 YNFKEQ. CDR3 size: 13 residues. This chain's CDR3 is CASSAPSLDEQFF. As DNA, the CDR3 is TGTGCCAGCAGCGCCCCCTCTCTGGATGAGCAGTTCTTC.

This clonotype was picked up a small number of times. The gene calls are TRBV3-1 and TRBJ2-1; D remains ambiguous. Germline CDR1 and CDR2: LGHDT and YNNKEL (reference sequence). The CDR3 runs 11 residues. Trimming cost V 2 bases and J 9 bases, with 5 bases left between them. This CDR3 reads CASSQWGEQFF. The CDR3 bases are TGTGCCAGCAGCCAATGGGGTGAGCAGTTCTTC.

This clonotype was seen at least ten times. Here the CDR3 reads CASSSAGGYEQYF. In DNA form, the CDR3 reads TGTGCCAGCAGCTCGGCAGGGGGCTACGAGCAGTACTTC. The chain employs TRBV7-9 and TRBJ2-7; TRBD1 matches at 7 bases. Germline assignment: CDR1 SEHNR and CDR2 FQNEAQ (reference sequence). The CDR3 covers 13 residues. V gave up 4 bases and J gave up 3 bases; unmatched junction bases: 3.

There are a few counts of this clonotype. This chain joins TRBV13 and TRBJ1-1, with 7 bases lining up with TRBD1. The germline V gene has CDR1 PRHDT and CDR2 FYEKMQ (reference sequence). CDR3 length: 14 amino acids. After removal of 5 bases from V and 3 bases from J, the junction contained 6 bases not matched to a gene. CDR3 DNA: TGTGCCAGCAGCATCCCAGGACAGGACACTGAAGCTTTCTTT. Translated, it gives CASSIPGQDTEAFF. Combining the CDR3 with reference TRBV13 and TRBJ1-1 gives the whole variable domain AAGVIQSPRHLIKEKRETATLKCYPIPRHDTVYWYQQGPGQDPQFLISFYEKMQSDKGSIPDRFSAQQFSDYHSELNMSSLELGDSALYFCASSIPGQDTEAFFGQGTRLTVV.

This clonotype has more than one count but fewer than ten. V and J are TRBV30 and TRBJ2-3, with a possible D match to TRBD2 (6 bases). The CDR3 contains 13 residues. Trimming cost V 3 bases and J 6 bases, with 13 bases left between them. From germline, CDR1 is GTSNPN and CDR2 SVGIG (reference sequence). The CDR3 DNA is TGTGCCTGGAGGCGACTAGAGGTTGATACGCAGTATTTT. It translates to CAWRRLEVDTQYF.

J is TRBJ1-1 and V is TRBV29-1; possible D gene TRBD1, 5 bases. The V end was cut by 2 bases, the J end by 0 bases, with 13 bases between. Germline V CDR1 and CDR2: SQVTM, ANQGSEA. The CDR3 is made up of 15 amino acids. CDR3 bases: TGCAGCGTTGAAATGGACACGGCGGTGAACACTGAAGCTTTCTTT. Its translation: CSVEMDTAVNTEAFF.

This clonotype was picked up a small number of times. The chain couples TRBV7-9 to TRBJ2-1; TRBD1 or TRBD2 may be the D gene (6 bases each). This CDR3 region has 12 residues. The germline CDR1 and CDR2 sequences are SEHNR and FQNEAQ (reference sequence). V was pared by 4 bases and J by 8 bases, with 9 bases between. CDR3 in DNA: TGTGCCAGCAGCTACGGGGGCCATGAGCAGTTCTTC. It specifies CASSYGGHEQFF. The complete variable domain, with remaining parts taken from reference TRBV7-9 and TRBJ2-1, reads DTGVSQNPRHKITKRGQNVTFRCDPISEHNRLYWYRQTLGQGPEFLTYFQNEAQLEKSRLLSDRFSAERPKGSFSTLEIQRTEQGDSAMYLCASSYGGHEQFFGPGTRLTVL.

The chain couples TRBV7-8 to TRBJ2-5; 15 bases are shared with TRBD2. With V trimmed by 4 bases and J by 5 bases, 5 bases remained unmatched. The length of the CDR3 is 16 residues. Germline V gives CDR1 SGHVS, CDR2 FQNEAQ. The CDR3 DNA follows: TGTGCCAGCAGCTACAGGACTAGCGGGGGGGCGGAGACCCAGTACTTC. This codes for CASSYRTSGGAETQYF.

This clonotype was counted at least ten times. CDR3 in DNA: TGTGCCAGCAGCCCGGGGAGCCAGCTCACAGATACGCAGTATTTT. Protein sequence: CASSPGSQLTDTQYF. The rearrangement joins TRBV3-1 to TRBJ2-3, with TRBD2 as a possible D gene (5 bases). Trimming cost V 4 bases and J 2 bases, with 13 bases left between them. The CDR3 extends over 15 amino acids. Germline-derived CDR1 and CDR2 are LGHDT and YNNKEL (reference sequence).

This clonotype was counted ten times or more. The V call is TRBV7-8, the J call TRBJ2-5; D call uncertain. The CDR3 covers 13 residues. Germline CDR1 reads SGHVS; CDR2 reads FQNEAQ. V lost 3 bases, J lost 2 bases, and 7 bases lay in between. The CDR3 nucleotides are TGTGCCAGCAGCTTGGGCAGACAAGAGACCCAGTACTTC. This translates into CASSLGRQETQYF.

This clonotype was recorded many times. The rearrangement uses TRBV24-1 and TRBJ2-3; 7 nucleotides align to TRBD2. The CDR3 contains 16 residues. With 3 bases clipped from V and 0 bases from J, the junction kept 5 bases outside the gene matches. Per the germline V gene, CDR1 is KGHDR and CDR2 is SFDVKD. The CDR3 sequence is CATSDGLAESTDTQYF. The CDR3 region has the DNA TGTGCCACCAGTGATGGCCTAGCGGAGAGCACAGATACGCAGTATTTT.

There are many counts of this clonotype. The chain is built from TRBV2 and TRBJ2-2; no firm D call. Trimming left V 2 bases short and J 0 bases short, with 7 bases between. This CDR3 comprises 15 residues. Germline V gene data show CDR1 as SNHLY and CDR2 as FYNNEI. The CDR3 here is CASSEPRTNTGELFF. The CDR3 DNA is TGTGCCAGCAGTGAACCCAGGACGAACACCGGGGAGCTGTTTTTT.

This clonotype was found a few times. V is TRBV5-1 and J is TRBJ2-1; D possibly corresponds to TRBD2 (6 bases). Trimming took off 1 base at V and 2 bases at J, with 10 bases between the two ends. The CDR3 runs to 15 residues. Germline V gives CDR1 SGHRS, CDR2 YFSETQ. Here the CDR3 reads CASSLTSRPYNEQFF. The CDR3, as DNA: TGCGCCAGCAGCTTGACTAGCCGGCCCTACAATGAGCAGTTCTTC. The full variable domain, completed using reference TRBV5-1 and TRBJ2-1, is KAGVTQTPRYLIKTRGQQVTLSCSPISGHRSVSWYQQTPGQGLQFLFEYFSETQRNKGNFPGRFSGRQFSNSRSEMNVSTLELGDSALYLCASSLTSRPYNEQFFGPGTRLTVL.

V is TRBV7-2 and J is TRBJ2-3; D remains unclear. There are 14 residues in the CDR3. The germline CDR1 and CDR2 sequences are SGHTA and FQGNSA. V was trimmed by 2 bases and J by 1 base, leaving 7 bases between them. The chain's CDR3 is CASSLSRRTDTQYF. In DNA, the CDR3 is TGTGCCAGCAGCTTATCGCGTCGCACAGATACGCAGTATTTT.